This T cell receptor (beta chain) is from a study of T cell repertoires in cytomegalovirus infection. Study-level background: Public TCR beta signatures marked donors with CMV infection and the matching HLA.

Each CDR3 protein gets one entry after TCRdb re-called the reads with MiXCR. Seen here are some 110,000 distinct CDR3 sequences, 10% observed once, and the top ten hold 30% to 40%. V shed 10 bases, J shed 7 bases, and the junction held 9 bases outside the gene matches. CDR3 size: 14 residues. Comments on this clonotype: Its specificity is not known.

The rearrangement uses TRBV12-3 or TRBV12-4 and TRBJ2-1, with 11 bases that match TRBD2. The sequence derives from a human donor in good health (CMV status not recorded). Some clones in this sample may be carry-over from other donors' samples. Sequencing input: PBMCs, sequenced either directly or after in vitro stimulation (not recorded which). The CDR3 DNA sequence: TGTGCCACTGGCGGGACTAGCGGAATAAATGAGCAGTTCTTC. It translates to CATGGTSGINEQFF.